This T cell receptor (beta chain) was sequenced for a study of T cells in Graves' hyperthyroidism and ophthalmopathy. Study as a whole: Blood from the periphery was taken at initial diagnosis, before any treatment. Whole-study findings and limits: Appearing also in blood were most of the thyroid clonotypes expanded above 0.001. Ophthalmopathy could be told apart from stable hyperthyroidism with a 13 V-J model.

Amplified regions were TCR beta CDR3 sequences from RNA transcripts. With the HTBI primer set, the TCR CDR3 went through a first round of RT-PCR. Each CDR3 protein gets one entry after TCRdb re-called the multiplex PCR reads with MiXCR. The data show over 350,000 distinct CDR3 sequences, 14% to 15% seen once. The CDR3 is 12 amino acids. V lost 3 bases and J lost 9, with 10 bases in between. Germline CDR1 SGHRS, CDR2 YFSETQ. This clonotype was observed many times. Its antigen is undetermined. The PBMCs were taken from around 9 ml of fresh peripheral blood. The rearrangement joins TRBV5-1 to TRBJ2-1, with TRBD1 as a possible D gene (5 bases). Input material: blood. This TCR was recovered from a man younger than 30 with Graves' ophthalmopathy. The CDR3 region has the DNA TGCGCCAGCAGCTCTCAGGGTTTTGAGCAGTTCTTC. Translated, it gives CASSSQGFEQFF.